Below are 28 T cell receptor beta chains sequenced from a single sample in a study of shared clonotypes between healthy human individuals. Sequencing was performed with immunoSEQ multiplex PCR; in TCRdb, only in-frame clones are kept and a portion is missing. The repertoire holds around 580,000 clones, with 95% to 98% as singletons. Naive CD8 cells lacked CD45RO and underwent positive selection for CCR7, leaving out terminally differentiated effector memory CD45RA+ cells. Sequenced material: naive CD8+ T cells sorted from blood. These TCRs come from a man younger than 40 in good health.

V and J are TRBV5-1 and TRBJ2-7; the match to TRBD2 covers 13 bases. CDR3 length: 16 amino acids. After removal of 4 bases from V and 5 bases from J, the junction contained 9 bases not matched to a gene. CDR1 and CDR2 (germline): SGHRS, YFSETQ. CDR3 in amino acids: CASSPRTSGSFNEQYF. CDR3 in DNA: TGCGCCAGCAGCCCACGGACTAGCGGGAGTTTTAACGAGCAGTACTTC.

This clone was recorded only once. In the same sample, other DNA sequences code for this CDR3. The CDR3 protein is CASSVGADSNQPQHF. The CDR3 DNA sequence: TGTGCCAGCAGCGTAGGGGCAGATAGCAATCAGCCCCAGCATTTT. The genes are TRBV9 and TRBJ1-5; D not certain. This CDR3 is built from 15 residues. The V gene's germline CDR1 is SGDLS and CDR2 YYNGEE. V lost 0 bases, J lost 0 bases, and 7 bases lay in between.

CDR3 in amino acids: CASSGGQGANTYNEQFF. The CDR3 DNA reads TGTGCCAGCAGCGGCGGACAGGGGGCGAACACCTACAATGAGCAGTTCTTC. The rearrangement links TRBV2 to TRBJ2-1; 11 bases are shared with TRBD1. With V trimmed by 6 bases and J by 2 bases, 9 bases remained unmatched. From germline, CDR1 is SNHLY and CDR2 FYNNEI. The CDR3 has 17 amino acids.

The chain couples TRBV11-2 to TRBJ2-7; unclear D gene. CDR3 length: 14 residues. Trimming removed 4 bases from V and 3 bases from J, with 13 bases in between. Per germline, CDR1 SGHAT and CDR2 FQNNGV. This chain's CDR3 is CASSSRTFGYEQYF. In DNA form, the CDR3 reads TGTGCCAGCAGCTCCCGGACGTTCGGCTACGAGCAGTACTTC.

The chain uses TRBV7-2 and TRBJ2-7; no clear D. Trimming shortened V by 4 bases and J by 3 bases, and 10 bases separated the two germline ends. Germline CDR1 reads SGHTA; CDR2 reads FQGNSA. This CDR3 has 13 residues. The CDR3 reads CASSYHAVYEQYF. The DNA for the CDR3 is TGTGCCAGCAGCTACCACGCGGTCTACGAGCAGTACTTC.

The CDR3 reads CASSKPRTEVGYGYTF. As DNA, the CDR3 is TGTGCCAGCAGTAAACCCCGGACGGAAGTAGGCTATGGCTACACCTTC. The J gene is TRBJ1-2, the V gene TRBV28; D is unclear. The germline V gene encodes CDR1 MDHEN and CDR2 SYDVKM. CDR3 length equals 16 residues. V dropped 5 bases and J dropped 4 bases, with 20 bases sitting between them.

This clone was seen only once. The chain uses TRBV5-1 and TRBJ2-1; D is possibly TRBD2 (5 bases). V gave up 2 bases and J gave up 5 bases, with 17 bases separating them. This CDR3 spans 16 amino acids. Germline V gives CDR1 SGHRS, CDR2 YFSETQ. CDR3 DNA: TGCGCCAGCAGCTTAGGTCTAGCTTTACCCGACAATGAGCAGTTCTTC. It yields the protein CASSLGLALPDNEQFF.

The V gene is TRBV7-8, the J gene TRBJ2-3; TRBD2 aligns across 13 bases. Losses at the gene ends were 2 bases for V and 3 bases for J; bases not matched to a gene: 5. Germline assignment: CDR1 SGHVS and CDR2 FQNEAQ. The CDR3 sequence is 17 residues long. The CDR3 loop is CASSLMGTSGTTDTQYF. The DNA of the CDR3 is TGTGCCAGCAGCTTAATGGGGACTAGCGGGACTACAGATACGCAGTATTTT.

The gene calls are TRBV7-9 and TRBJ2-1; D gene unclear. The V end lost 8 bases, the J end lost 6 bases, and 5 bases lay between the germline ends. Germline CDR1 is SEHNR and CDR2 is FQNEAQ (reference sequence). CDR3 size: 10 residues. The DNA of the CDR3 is TGTGCCAGCGGTCCCAATGAGCAGTTCTTC. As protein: CASGPNEQFF.

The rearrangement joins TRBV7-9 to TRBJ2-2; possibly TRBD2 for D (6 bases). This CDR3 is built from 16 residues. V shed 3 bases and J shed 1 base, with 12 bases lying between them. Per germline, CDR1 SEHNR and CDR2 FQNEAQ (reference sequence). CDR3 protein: CASSFSSDGNTGELFF. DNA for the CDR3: TGTGCCAGCAGCTTTTCTAGCGACGGGAACACCGGGGAGCTGTTTTTT.

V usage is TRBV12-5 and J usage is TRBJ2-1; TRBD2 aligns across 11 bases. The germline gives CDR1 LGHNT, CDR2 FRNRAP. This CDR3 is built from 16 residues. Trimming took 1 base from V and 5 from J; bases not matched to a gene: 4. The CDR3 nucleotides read TGTGCTAGTGGTTTGGGACTAGCGGGAAGCGACAATGAGCAGTTCTTC. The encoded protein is CASGLGLAGSDNEQFF.

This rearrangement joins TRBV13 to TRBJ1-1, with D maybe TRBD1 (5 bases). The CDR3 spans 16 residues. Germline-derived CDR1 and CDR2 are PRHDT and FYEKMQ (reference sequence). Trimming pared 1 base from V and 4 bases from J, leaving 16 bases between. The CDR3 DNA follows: TGTGCCAGCAGCTTAGAAGGGGAAGGAATCAGCACTGAAGCTTTCTTT. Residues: CASSLEGEGISTEAFF. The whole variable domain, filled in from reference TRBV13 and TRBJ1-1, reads AAGVIQSPRHLIKEKRETATLKCYPIPRHDTVYWYQQGPGQDPQFLISFYEKMQSDKGSIPDRFSAQQFSDYHSELNMSSLELGDSALYFCASSLEGEGISTEAFFGQGTRLTVV.

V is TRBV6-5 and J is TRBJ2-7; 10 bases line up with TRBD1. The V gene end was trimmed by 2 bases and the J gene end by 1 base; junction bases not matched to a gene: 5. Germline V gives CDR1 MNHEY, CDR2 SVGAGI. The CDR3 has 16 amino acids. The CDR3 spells CASSYDRTGGSYEQYF. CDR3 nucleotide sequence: TGTGCCAGCAGTTACGATAGGACAGGGGGGTCCTACGAGCAGTACTTC.

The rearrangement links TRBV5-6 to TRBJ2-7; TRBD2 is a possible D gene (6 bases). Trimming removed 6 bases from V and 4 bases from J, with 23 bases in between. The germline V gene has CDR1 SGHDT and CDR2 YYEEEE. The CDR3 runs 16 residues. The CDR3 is CASTFQAGLLRYEQYF. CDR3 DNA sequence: TGTGCCAGCACGTTTCAGGCGGGGCTACTAAGGTACGAGCAGTACTTC.

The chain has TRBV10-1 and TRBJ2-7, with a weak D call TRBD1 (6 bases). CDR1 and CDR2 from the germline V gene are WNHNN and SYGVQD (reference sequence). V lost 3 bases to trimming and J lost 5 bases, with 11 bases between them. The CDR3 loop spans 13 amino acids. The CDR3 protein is CASSEGTHNEQYF. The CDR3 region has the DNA TGCGCCAGCAGTGAAGGGACACATAACGAGCAGTACTTC.

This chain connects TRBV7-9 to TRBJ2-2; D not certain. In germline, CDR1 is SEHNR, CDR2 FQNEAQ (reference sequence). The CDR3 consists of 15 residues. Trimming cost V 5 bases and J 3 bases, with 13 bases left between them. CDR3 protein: CASSRGDKYTGELFF. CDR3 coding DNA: TGTGCCAGCAGCCGCGGAGACAAATACACCGGGGAGCTGTTTTTT.

The CDR3 loop is CASSVGGLNTGELFF. The CDR3 nucleotides are TGTGCCAGCAGCGTAGGAGGACTAAACACCGGGGAGCTGTTTTTT. The rearrangement uses TRBV9 and TRBJ2-2, with D tentatively TRBD2 (6 bases). The CDR3 consists of 15 residues. Germline loops: CDR1 SGDLS, CDR2 YYNGEE. V was cut by 0 bases and J by 2 bases, with 8 bases left in between.

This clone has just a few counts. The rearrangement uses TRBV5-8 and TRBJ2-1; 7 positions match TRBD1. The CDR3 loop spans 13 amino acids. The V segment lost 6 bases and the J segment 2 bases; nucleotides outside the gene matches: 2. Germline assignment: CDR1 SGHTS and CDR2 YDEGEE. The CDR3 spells CASTRGPYNEQFF. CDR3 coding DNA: TGTGCCAGCACGAGGGGGCCCTACAATGAGCAGTTCTTC.

The CDR3 spells CASSLASPDRNTEAFF. DNA for the CDR3: TGTGCCAGCAGCTTAGCGTCCCCGGACAGGAACACTGAAGCTTTCTTT. The V and J genes are TRBV7-6 and TRBJ1-1; tentatively, D is TRBD1 (6 bases). The CDR3 has 16 residues. Germline CDR1 and CDR2: SGHVS and FNYEAQ. V lost 0 bases and J 1 base, leaving 12 bases between the germline ends.

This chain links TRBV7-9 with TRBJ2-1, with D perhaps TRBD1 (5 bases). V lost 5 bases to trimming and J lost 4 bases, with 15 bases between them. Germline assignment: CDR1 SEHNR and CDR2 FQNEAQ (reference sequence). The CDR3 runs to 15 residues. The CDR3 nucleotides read TGTGCCAGCAGCCACCCTTTGACAGATTACAATGAGCAGTTCTTC. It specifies CASSHPLTDYNEQFF.

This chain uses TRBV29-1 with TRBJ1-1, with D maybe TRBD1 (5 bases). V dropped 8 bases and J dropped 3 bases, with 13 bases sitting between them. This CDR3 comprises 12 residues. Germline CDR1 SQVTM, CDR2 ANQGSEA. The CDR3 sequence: CSTPGLDTEAFF. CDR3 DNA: TGCAGCACACCAGGGCTGGACACTGAAGCTTTCTTT.

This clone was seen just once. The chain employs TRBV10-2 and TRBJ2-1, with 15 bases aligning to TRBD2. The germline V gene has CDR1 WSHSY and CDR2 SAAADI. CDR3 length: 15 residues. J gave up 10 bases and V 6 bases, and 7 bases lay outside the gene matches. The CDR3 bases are TGCGCCAGCAGCGGACTAGCGGGAGGGTCCGAAGAGCAGTTCTTC. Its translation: CASSGLAGGSEEQFF.

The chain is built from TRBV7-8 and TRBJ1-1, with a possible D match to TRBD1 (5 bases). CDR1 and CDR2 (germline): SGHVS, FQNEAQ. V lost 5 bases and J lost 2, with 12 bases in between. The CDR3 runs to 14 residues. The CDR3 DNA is TGTGCCAGCAGCCCGGGGGTTGACAACACTGAAGCTTTCTTT. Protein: CASSPGVDNTEAFF.

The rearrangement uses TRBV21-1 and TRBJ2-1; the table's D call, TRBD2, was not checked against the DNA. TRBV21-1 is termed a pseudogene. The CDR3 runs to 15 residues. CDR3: CASSKASSGRAEQFF. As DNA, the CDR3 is TGTGCCAGCAGCAAAGCGTCTAGCGGGAGGGCGGAGCAGTTCTTC.

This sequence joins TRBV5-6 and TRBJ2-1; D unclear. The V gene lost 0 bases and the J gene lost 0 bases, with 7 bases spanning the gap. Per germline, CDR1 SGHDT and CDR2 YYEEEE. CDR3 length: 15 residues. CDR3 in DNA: TGTGCCAGCAGCTTGGGCGACTTCTCCTACAATGAGCAGTTCTTC. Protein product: CASSLGDFSYNEQFF.

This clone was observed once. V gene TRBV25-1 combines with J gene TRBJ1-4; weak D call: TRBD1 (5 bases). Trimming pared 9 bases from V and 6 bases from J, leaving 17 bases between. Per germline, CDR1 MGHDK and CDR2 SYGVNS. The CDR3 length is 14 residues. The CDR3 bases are TGTGCCAGTGAACCTGCTGGGGCATATGAAAAACTGTTTTTT. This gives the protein CASEPAGAYEKLFF.

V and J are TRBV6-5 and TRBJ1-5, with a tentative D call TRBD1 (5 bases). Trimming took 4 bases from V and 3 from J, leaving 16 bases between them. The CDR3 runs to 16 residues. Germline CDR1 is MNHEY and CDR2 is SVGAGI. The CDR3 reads CASSLAGSGFNQPQHF. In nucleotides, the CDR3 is TGTGCCAGCAGTTTGGCAGGGAGCGGGTTCAATCAGCCCCAGCATTTT.

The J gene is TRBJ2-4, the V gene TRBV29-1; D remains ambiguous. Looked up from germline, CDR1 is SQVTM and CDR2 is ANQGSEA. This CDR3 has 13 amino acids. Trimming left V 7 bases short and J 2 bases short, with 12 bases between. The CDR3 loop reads CSGWVKTKNIQYF. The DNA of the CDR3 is TGCAGCGGCTGGGTAAAGACCAAAAACATTCAGTACTTC. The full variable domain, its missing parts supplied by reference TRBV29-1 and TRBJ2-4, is SAVISQKPSRDICQRGTSLTIQCQVDSQVTMMFWYRQQPGQSLTLIATANQGSEATYESGFVIDKFPISRPNLTFSTLTVSNMSPEDSSIYLCSGWVKTKNIQYFGAGTRLSVL.